The rows below give T cell receptor beta chains drawn from one sample of a study of blood T cells in healthy people across ages. TCRdb passed the 5' RACE reads through MiXCR, listing each CDR3 protein once. The data hold around 990,000 distinct CDR3 sequences, with around two fifths observed a single time. The specimen was blood. The source is a man aged 18 to 30 in good health. Both conserved end residues are part of each CDR3. D genes are given only for firm matches. Where a row states a size, it is once, few, many or the class of an expanded clone; other rows omit it.

D	V	J	size	CDR3
TRBD1	TRBV27	TRBJ2-1	.	CASSTGGLEQFF
.	TRBV12-3/TRBV12-4	TRBJ2-3	few	CASSHLQGTQYF
.	TRBV7-2	TRBJ2-1	few	CASSLVGVNREQFF
TRBD1	TRBV6-2/TRBV6-3	TRBJ2-1	once	CASSYSYRENNDGTATYNEQFF
.	TRBV28	TRBJ2-2	.	CASSLRTGGAWTGELFF
.	TRBV4-1	TRBJ1-2	many	CASSQEAGANYGYTF
.	TRBV5-4	TRBJ2-7	.	CASSLRVDTTEQYF
.	TRBV7-8	TRBJ2-5	.	CASRLRRQQETQYF
.	TRBV20-1	TRBJ1-5	.	CSARPWANSNQPQHF
TRBD1	TRBV12-3/TRBV12-4	TRBJ2-7	.	CASSTGTGGYF
TRBD1	TRBV12-3/TRBV12-4	TRBJ1-5	.	CASSLEQGQDQPQHF
TRBD1	TRBV9	TRBJ2-1	.	CASSFSGGLAYNEQFF
TRBD1	TRBV20-1	TRBJ2-1	few	CSARGWGQAYNEQFF
.	TRBV20-1	TRBJ1-5	.	CSATDSFNQPQHF
TRBD2	TRBV29-1	TRBJ2-1	.	CSGWGGVDEQFF
TRBD2	TRBV6-6	TRBJ2-3	.	CASTRTSGGVGTQYF
.	TRBV7-2	TRBJ2-6	.	CASSLPLGANVLTF
.	TRBV5-1	TRBJ1-4	.	CASSLTPGSTNEKLFF
TRBD2	TRBV11-2	TRBJ2-1	few	CASSWPSGFSSYNEQFF
.	TRBV4-3	TRBJ2-5	.	CASSGELWETQYF
TRBD2	TRBV20-1	TRBJ2-1	.	CSAPKGLAGAYYNEQFF
.	TRBV4-1	TRBJ1-5	.	CASSQITRATRNQPQHF
TRBD1	TRBV7-9	TRBJ1-2	.	CASSSSDRDYGYTF
TRBD2	TRBV27	TRBJ2-1	.	CASSQAGGYNEQFF
.	TRBV20-1	TRBJ2-7	.	CSATVGGRARVYEQYF
.	TRBV20-1	TRBJ1-5	.	CSAQGASNQPQHF
.	TRBV27	TRBJ2-6	.	CASCMSSGANVLTF
TRBD1	TRBV6-1	TRBJ2-1	.	CASRGTGGLYNEQFF
.	TRBV27	TRBJ2-1	.	CANSLARSSYNEQFF
TRBD2	TRBV7-2	TRBJ2-3	.	CASSLELAGLDTQYF
.	TRBV29-1	TRBJ1-1	few	CSVETGMRGNTEAFF
.	TRBV29-1	TRBJ2-3	.	CSGREEGGTDTQYF
.	TRBV7-9	TRBJ2-1	.	CASSLGGLGSEQFF
.	TRBV6-5	TRBJ2-1	.	CASSYSEGYNEQFF
TRBD2	TRBV9	TRBJ2-1	few	CASSQTGGSNEQFF
TRBD1	TRBV10-3	TRBJ1-4	.	CAISPGGEGEKLFF
TRBD1	TRBV10-3	TRBJ1-4	.	CAISRQGTNEKLFF
.	TRBV27	TRBJ1-6	.	CASSPRTAPNSPLHF